The source of this TCR beta chain is a study of shared clonotypes between healthy human individuals (dated by TCRdb to about 2020). With regard to the full study: The cohort included three men and a couple of women between 18 and 49 years of age. Per donor, three plates each were used for CD4 naive and CD4 memory, two for CD8 naive, and one for CD8 memory. The study deeply sequenced blood TCR repertoires of five healthy adults to estimate repertoire size and the extent of clonotype sharing between individuals. Different laboratories and diverse techniques were used to prepare libraries and sequence TCR repertoires, to increase sequencing depth and limit assay-specific biases. Each donor's leukapheresis produced roughly between about 0.8 and 8.9 billion PBMCs.

Concerning this clone: Its antigen specificity is not known. Base qualities are not provided; no much larger clone lies one nucleotide away.

TCR CDR3 regions were amplified from genomic DNA by multiplex PCR using the deep immunoSEQ assay. Genomic DNA extracted from each cell subset was distributed evenly over all wells of several immunoSEQ 96-well plates, and each plate served as one replicate. For sorted subsets, about 210 ng of genomic DNA, equivalent to around 30,000 T cell genomes, went into each replicate PCR. The purified libraries were quantified using a Qubit 3.0 fluorometer, sized with a Bioanalyzer 2100, and then quantified again using the KAPA Library Quantification kit. A separate single-read 150-cycle Illumina NextSeq 550 flow cell was used to sequence each immunoSEQ 96-well plate. Per the original workflow: Because the immunoSEQ output held only junctional sequences and lacked quality scores, the filtering could not match the filtering applied to full-length reads. Sequences were annotated with PyIR, a Python wrapper for IgBLAST v1.9, using IMGT germline references to assign V/J genes and CDR3. Reads with weak V/J assignments (E-value above 1e-6), missing CDR3, stop codons, out-of-frame junctions, or ambiguous translated residues were removed. V3J clonotypes were defined by identical inferred V gene, J gene, and CDR3 amino acid sequence. Percentage overlap between repertoires was calculated by dividing the number of shared unique clonotypes by the size of the smaller repertoire. Richness of each repertoire was evaluated using RTK rarefaction, the Chao1 estimator, and Recon v2.1 estimates of unobserved clonotypes. OLGA was used to compute generation probabilities for all TCRbeta clonotypes that the gDNA method yielded from a few donors. Sourced from immuneACCESS, this table was stored by TCRdb with only in-frame sequences that have V and J called. A share of the clones is absent; for the studies checked, an unresolved V gene accounts for under half, and the remainder has no known explanation. D and trimming were read from the DNA, whereas the V and J calls and clone size are those reported in that table. The sample has millions of clones on record, 85% to 95% of them singletons. Jointly, the top ten make up 0.39% of the sample.

The investigation overall reported the following: Incomplete sequencing was indicated by rarefaction of sorted-subset datasets, despite the large sequencing depth. Pairwise subsampling led to the expectation that sequencing depth would affect the degree of clonotype sharing among donors. Sharing across several donors was observed for 4.5% to 6.5% of naive CD4, 3% to 3.5% of naive CD8, over 2% of memory CD4, and roughly 0.4% of memory CD8 clonotypes. Only blood was sampled, and tissue TCR repertoires likely differ from those in blood. Higher generation probabilities were observed for clonotypes shared by all four sorted-subset donors than for non-shared clonotypes. Naive subsets generally had larger estimated clonotype richness than memory subsets. The genetic and exposure-history diversity represented was limited by the small number of donors.

From cysteine to phenylalanine, the CDR3 is 15 amino acids long. Just CDR3 DNA is preserved here, 45 bases in frame from base 1. The germline V gene (reference sequence) gives CDR1 as GTSNPN and CDR2 as SVGIG. Trimmed from V: 1 base; trimmed from J: 5 bases; junction bases lacking a gene match: 8. Healthy HIV-negative adults with no recently reported acute infections or vaccinations were included as donors. Every donor was a Caucasian adult living in Nashville, Tennessee, USA. CD4+ T cells were enriched by magnetic negative selection; naive cells were then positively selected on CD45RA, and the negative fraction formed the memory subset. Blood was obtained by leukapheresis, after which PBMCs were separated by Ficoll-Histopaque density gradient centrifugation and cryopreserved in liquid nitrogen vapor phase. Analytical flow cytometry was used to check the purity and quantity of every magnetically sorted T cell population. Each sorted fraction had its genomic DNA isolated and then quantified by UV absorbance on a Nanodrop 2000c.

This receptor was taken from a young man in good health. Some clones in this sample may be carry-over from other donors' samples. Recombination joined TRBV30 with TRBJ2-5; the junction holds 9 bases that match TRBD1. Sequenced: naive CD4+ T cells from PBMCs. The sample's cell subset or site label is to be understood as: CD45RA+ positively selected. The nucleotide sequence is given as TGTGCCTGGAGTGAAGGGGACAGGGAATTTGAGACCCAGTACTTC. It specifies CAWSEGDREFETQYF.